The 10 T cell receptor beta chains in this list originate from one sample, sequenced in a study of CD8 T cells in ankylosing spondylitis (dated by TCRdb to the late 2010s). The study at large found these results: Blood from ankylosing spondylitis patients appeared to be characterized by a TCR beta motif composed of eight highly homologous amino acid variants.

These receptors have no identified antigens. Library creation used 5' RACE. Sequenced on an Illumina HiSeq 2500. TCRdb trimmed public reads at Q25 via fastp, called clones via MiXCR and kept in-frame beta chains. All rows with the same CDR3 protein become a single entry with the most common DNA and genes. The sample table records roughly 700,000 distinct CDR3 sequences; around 20% of these occur just once. The ten top clones hold around a fifth of the sample. The sample was blood, either unsorted or a sorted T cell fraction (not recorded which). These TCRs come from a male donor with ankylosing spondylitis.

This clonotype was picked up a small number of times. The CDR3 bases are TGTGCCAGCAGTTCCCCTCGGAGCGGCACAGATACGCAGTATTTT. This translates into CASSSPRSGTDTQYF. V gene TRBV28 combines with J gene TRBJ2-3; no clear D gene. CDR1 and CDR2 from the germline V gene are MDHEN and SYDVKM. The CDR3 consists of 15 residues. Trimming removed 4 bases from V and 1 base from J, with 12 bases in between.

The CDR3 DNA sequence: TGTGCCAGCTCACCGCCCGGGGCCTCACCCCTCCACTTT. It yields the protein CASSPPGASPLHF. J is TRBJ1-6 and V is TRBV18, with D perhaps TRBD1 (5 bases). Germline V gives CDR1 KGHSH, CDR2 LQKENI. Deletions cut 3 bases from V and 10 bases from J, with 10 bases between. The CDR3 runs to 13 residues.

The sample holds a few counts of this clonotype. The J gene is TRBJ2-7, the V gene TRBV10-2, with D uncertain. V was cut by 2 bases and J by 3 bases, with 5 bases left in between. This CDR3 is built from 12 residues. The germline CDR1 and CDR2 sequences are WSHSY and SAAADI. The CDR3 DNA is TGCGCCAGCAGTGAGAGCAGCTACGAGCAGTACTTC. Residues: CASSESSYEQYF.

V usage is TRBV5-1 and J usage is TRBJ1-5; maybe TRBD1 (6 bases). V was cut by 1 base and J by 1 base, with 15 bases left in between. Germline V gene sequence: CDR1 SGHRS, CDR2 YFSETQ. The CDR3 sequence is 17 residues long. The CDR3 here is CASSLNPGGGSNQPQHF. Written as DNA, the CDR3 is TGCGCCAGCAGCTTGAATCCAGGAGGGGGGAGCAATCAGCCCCAGCATTTT.

The genes are TRBV15 and TRBJ2-3; D is undetermined. The CDR3 is made up of 15 amino acids. V shed 5 bases and J shed 2 bases, with 14 bases lying between them. Germline V lookup: CDR1 LNHNV, CDR2 YYDKDF (reference sequence). The CDR3 loop reads CATSPWVEATDTQYF. In DNA form, the CDR3 reads TGTGCCACCAGCCCTTGGGTAGAGGCCACAGATACGCAGTATTTT.

As to this clonotype: The junction departs from the called germline gene at one end, perhaps through a read error. The chain joins TRBV20-1 to TRBJ2-5, with 8 bases lining up with TRBD1. The CDR3 loop spans 15 amino acids. Germline loops: CDR1 DFQATT, CDR2 SNEGSKA (reference sequence). As DNA, the CDR3 is TGCTGTGCTAGCCGAGTAGGGACAGGACAAGAGACCCAGTACTTC. Protein: CCASRVGTGQETQYF.

This clonotype has a handful of counts. The rearrangement uses TRBV24-1 and TRBJ2-3, with D possibly matching TRBD1 (7 bases). V was clipped by 4 bases and J by 3 bases, with 13 bases between them. The length of the CDR3 is 15 residues. CDR1 and CDR2 from the germline V gene are KGHDR and SFDVKD. The CDR3 DNA reads as TGTGCCACCAGTGACCCGCAGGGGGGAACAGATACGCAGTATTTT. Translated, it gives CATSDPQGGTDTQYF.

The chain links TRBV9 to TRBJ2-7, with D tentatively TRBD1 or TRBD2 (5 bases each). Germline V gene lookup returns CDR1 SGDLS and CDR2 YYNGEE. V lost 4 bases and J 5 bases, leaving 13 bases between the germline ends. The CDR3 is 13 residues long. Here the CDR3 reads CASSFSGTHEQYF. The CDR3 DNA sequence: TGTGCCAGCAGCTTCTCCGGGACCCACGAGCAGTACTTC. Filled out from reference TRBV9 and TRBJ2-7, the complete variable domain reads DSGVTQTPKHLITATGQRVTLRCSPRSGDLSVYWYQQSLDQGLQFLIQYYNGEERAKGNILERFSAQQFPDLHSELNLSSLELGDSALYFCASSFSGTHEQYFGPGTRLTVT.

Ten or more counts support this clonotype. This chain uses TRBV20-1 with TRBJ1-1; D gene uncertain. The length of the CDR3 is 11 residues. The germline V gene has CDR1 DFQATT and CDR2 SNEGSKA (reference sequence). V gave up 2 bases and J gave up 1 base, with 2 bases separating them. CDR3 protein: CSARPNTEAFF. The CDR3 DNA is TGCAGTGCTAGACCGAACACTGAAGCTTTCTTT.

V gene TRBV30 combines with J gene TRBJ2-3; 8 positions agree with TRBD2. The V segment lost 0 bases and the J segment 0 bases; nucleotides outside the gene matches: 5. Germline CDR1 and CDR2: GTSNPN and SVGIG (reference sequence). The CDR3 length is 16 residues. CDR3 region: CAWSVDSGGSTDTQYF. CDR3 bases: TGTGCCTGGAGTGTTGACAGCGGGGGAAGCACAGATACGCAGTATTTT.